This is a list of T cell receptor beta chains from one sample in a study of cytomegalovirus exposure and HLA in healthy donors. Data came from immunoSEQ multiplex PCR; TCRdb stores just in-frame clones and leaves some out. The top ten clones hold 3.5% to 5% of a sample with 97,000 or so clones, roughly 85% of them seen once. The sample taken for sequencing was PBMCs. The receptors were sampled from a woman in her 30s in good health and CMV-seronegative. CDR3s include the opening cysteine and the closing phenylalanine or tryptophan. The D gene is left open where the match is weak. The size entry is marked missing in some rows and otherwise reads once, few, many or a size class.

>TRBV7-3|TRBJ2-6|NA|TRBD2
TGTGCCAGCAGCTTAGCCCCTGGGGGGGCTGGGGCCAACGTCCTGACTTTC
CASSLAPGGAGANVLTF
>TRBV11-2|TRBJ1-4|NA|TRBD1
TGTGCCAGCAGCTCGCCCAGGGGGCAGGTTGAAAAACTGTTTTTT
CASSSPRGQVEKLFF
>TRBV2|TRBJ2-7|NA|NA
TGTGCCAGCCCACCCGGGGGTCGGAACGAGCAGTACTTC
CASPPGGRNEQYF
>TRBV18|TRBJ2-2|NA|NA
TGTGCCAGCTCACCCCTACGGAGCGGGGAGCTGTTTTTT
CASSPLRSGELFF
>TRBV14|TRBJ1-2|NA|NA
TGTGCCAGCAGCCAAGATAGGGTGGGGGCCTATGGCTACACCTTC
CASSQDRVGAYGYTF
>TRBV11-3|TRBJ2-1|few|TRBD2
TGTGCCAGCAGCTTAGGCGGGACTAGCGGTTACAATGAGCAGTTCTTC
CASSLGGTSGYNEQFF
>TRBV11-2|TRBJ1-1|NA|NA
TGTGCCAGCAGCTTAACGTACGGGAACACTGAAGCTTTCTTT
CASSLTYGNTEAFF
>TRBV6-5|TRBJ2-2|NA|TRBD2
TGTGCCATCCGGACTAGCGGGACCACCGGGGAGCTGTTTTTT
CAIRTSGTTGELFF
>TRBV19|TRBJ1-2|few|TRBD1
TGTGCCATCTCGACAGGGAACTATGGCTACACCTTC
CAISTGNYGYTF
>TRBV15|TRBJ1-4|NA|NA
TGTGCCACCAGCAGAGGAGTGACGGGGAATGAAAAACTGTTTTTT
CATSRGVTGNEKLFF
>TRBV15|TRBJ2-2|NA|TRBD2
TGTGCCACCAGCAGAGAAGGGAGGGGCGGCGACACCGGGGAGCTGTTTTTT
CATSREGRGGDTGELFF
>TRBV12-5|TRBJ1-1|NA|NA
TGTGCTAGTGGTTTGGCAAGCGGAGGGCACACTGAAGCTTTCTTT
CASGLASGGHTEAFF
>TRBV11-3|TRBJ2-7|NA|TRBD2
TGTGCCAGCAGCCGGGGCGGGGGCGTAACTAGCGGAGAGCAGTACTTC
CASSRGGGVTSGEQYF
>TRBV7-6|TRBJ1-2|NA|TRBD1
TGTGCCAGCAGCTCACAGACAGGGGCGACCTATGGCTACACCTTC
CASSSQTGATYGYTF
>TRBV10-1|TRBJ2-7|NA|TRBD1
TGCGCCAGCAGTCCGACAGGGGAACCGAAGGAGCAGTACTTC
CASSPTGEPKEQYF
>TRBV29-1|TRBJ2-5|NA|NA
TGCAGCGTTGAGCCGGAGGGGATAGAGACCCAGTACTTC
CSVEPEGIETQYF
>TRBV9|TRBJ1-4|few|TRBD1
TGTGCCAGCAGCGTCGGGACAGGGCTAAGCGGAAAACTGTTTTTT
CASSVGTGLSGKLFF
>TRBV18|TRBJ1-2|NA|TRBD1
TGTGCCAGCTCAGAAAAAACAGGGGGCGTCTATGGCTACACCTTC
CASSEKTGGVYGYTF
>TRBV7-8|TRBJ1-3|NA|NA
TGTGCCAGCAGCTCAAGGGGCCGAATTATTGGAAACACCATATATTTT
CASSSRGRIIGNTIYF
>TRBV2|TRBJ2-3|NA|NA
TGTGCCAGCAAGAAGGAGTCTAGCACAGATACGCAGTATTTT
CASKKESSTDTQYF
>TRBV4-1|TRBJ1-2|NA|NA
TGCGCCAGCAGCCAAGATGGATTAGGAGGGGCGAATGGCTACACCTTC
CASSQDGLGGANGYTF
>TRBV7-3|TRBJ2-2|NA|NA
TGTGCCAGCAGCTCAGGGGGGGAGCTGTTTTTT
CASSSGGELFF
>TRBV11-1|TRBJ2-4|NA|NA
TGTGCCAGCAGCTTAGGTCCAGGGCGGGCCAAAAACATTCAGTACTTC
CASSLGPGRAKNIQYF
>TRBV6-6|TRBJ2-7|once|TRBD2
TGTGCCAGCAGTTCGCTAGCGGGAGCTGGCGAGCAGTACTTC
CASSSLAGAGEQYF
>TRBV6-6|TRBJ1-1|NA|TRBD1
TGTGCCAGCAGTGACAGGGGGAACACTGAAGCTTTCTTT
CASSDRGNTEAFF
>TRBV6-5|TRBJ1-4|NA|NA
TGTGCCAGCAGTTACGGCCCAGGACAGGAAAAACTGTTTTTT
CASSYGPGQEKLFF
>TRBV7-7|TRBJ2-5|NA|TRBD1
TGTGCTAGCAGCTCACGACAGGGTGGGGAAGAGACCCAGTACTTC
CASSSRQGGEETQYF
>TRBV5-1|TRBJ2-3|once|NA
TGCGCCAGCAGTCTGTTTAGCTCCACAGATACGCAGTATTTT
CASSLFSSTDTQYF
>TRBV5-6|TRBJ1-5|NA|NA
TGTGCCAGCAGCTGGGGGGGAGCAACAAATCAGCCCCAGCATTTT
CASSWGGATNQPQHF
>TRBV10-3|TRBJ2-7|once|TRBD1
TGTGCCACCGGCGACAGGGGACCTGTGTACGAGCAGTACTTC
CATGDRGPVYEQYF
>TRBV15|TRBJ2-3|NA|TRBD2
TGTGCCACCAGAGGACTAGCGGGGGAGTACACAGATACGCAGTATTTT
CATRGLAGEYTDTQYF